This TCR beta chain was obtained from a study of cytotoxic CD8 clonotypes in ibrutinib-treated CLL. Study details: Results showed some 25 partial and 2 complete responses; following median roughly 70 months, approximately 14 remained remitted, approximately twelve advanced.

CDR1 and CDR2 from the germline V gene are MNHEY and SVGAGI. J was trimmed by 1 base and V by 2 bases; bases with no gene match: 3. This CDR3 has 15 residues. Study-level points and caveats: With treatment, public clonotypes, which were uncommon, either contracted or remained stable.

Turning to this clone: Its target is unknown.

Depth targeted 1 in 200,000 to 1 in 1 million T cells, averaging approximately 10x coverage per clonotype. Sequenced by immunoSEQ multiplex PCR; TCRdb stores in-frame clones only, minus some. The table lists roughly 13,000 clones, around half of them singletons. Sequenced material: PBMCs, taken at a 24-month disease-progression time point, from a patient treated with ibrutinib. The clonotype originates from a human donor with chronic lymphocytic leukemia. The chain has TRBV6-5 and TRBJ2-7, with 9 positions matching TRBD1. This CDR3 reads CASSYGDRESYEQYF. CDR3 nucleotide sequence: TGTGCCAGCAGTTACGGGGACAGGGAATCCTACGAGCAGTACTTC.